This T cell receptor beta chain originates from a study of blood T cell repertoires in COVID-19. Study-level background: Italy, Spain and the United States were the sources of the convalescent and acute COVID-19 samples. In each case, the material was cDNA or gDNA derived from T cells, B-cell-depleted T cells, or PBMCs.

In the original analysis: Amplification with reference gene primers provided the estimates of nucleated cell counts. TCRdb's table, derived via immunoSEQ multiplex PCR, lists solely in-frame clones and lacks some. V and J calls and clone size follow that table, whereas D and trimming were derived from the DNA. Among around 310,000 clones listed, roughly 90% were seen once. Those enrolled in Seattle joined during active infection and were followed longitudinally afterward. The TCR comes from a woman between 40 and 55 years old with COVID-19, enrolled during active disease. Sequenced: peripheral blood.

CDR3 in amino acids: CASSPGGSYEQYF. CDR3 in DNA: TGCGCCAGCAGCCCAGGGGGTTCCTACGAGCAGTACTTC. The V and J genes are TRBV4-1 and TRBJ2-7, with 7 bases that match TRBD1. The germline CDR1 and CDR2 sequences are MGHRA and YSYEKL. V was pared by 4 bases and J by 1 base, with 1 base of the junction left unmatched. The CDR3 loop spans 13 amino acids.